This T cell receptor beta chain was captured in a study of T cell responses to AZD1222 COVID-19 vaccine. The repertoire was sequenced with immunoSEQ multiplex PCR; TCRdb's copy has only in-frame clones and lacks some. The repertoire holds around 60,000 clones, with around 90% as singletons. Study conclusions and caveats: Donor demographics were predominantly white British with a female majority; clonal diversity may be underestimated.

Turning to this clone: Its antigen is not known.

This clonotype was obtained from an adult in good health. The sample consisted of peripheral blood, taken on day 0 of AZD1222 vaccination.

The CDR3 loop reads CASSPFSNTDTQYF. CDR3 in DNA: TGTGCCAGCTCACCGTTCAGCAACACAGATACGCAGTATTTT. The rearrangement links TRBV18 to TRBJ2-3; unclear D gene. The CDR3 totals 14 residues. Germline CDR1 and CDR2: KGHSH and LQKENI. V was pared by 3 bases and J by 2 bases, with 9 bases between.